One and the same sample provided the 24 T cell receptor beta chains below, sequenced in a study of blood T cell repertoires in COVID-19. Here immunoSEQ multiplex PCR was the method, and the copy in TCRdb shows in-frame clones only, minus some. The sample holds approximately 160,000 clones, about 90% seen once. Sequenced sample: PBMCs or T cells enriched from blood (not recorded which). These TCRs come from a woman aged 45-60 years who had recovered from COVID-19.

The rearrangement joins TRBV5-1 to TRBJ2-5; 8 bases align to TRBD1. CDR1 SGHRS and CDR2 YFSETQ come from the germline V gene. Trimming removed 0 bases from V and 5 bases from J; junction bases left unmatched: 9. This CDR3 is built from 16 residues. The CDR3 sequence is CASSLGQGKGVETQYF. CDR3 nucleotide sequence: TGCGCCAGCAGCTTGGGACAGGGGAAGGGTGTGGAGACCCAGTACTTC.

J is TRBJ1-1 and V is TRBV19; D remains ambiguous. Looked up from germline, CDR1 is LNHDA and CDR2 is SQIVND (reference sequence). This CDR3 region has 16 residues. The V and J ends lost 5 bases and 0 bases respectively, with 16 bases between them. The CDR3 protein is CASSSRRTALNTEAFF. The CDR3 DNA follows: TGTGCCAGTAGTTCCCGAAGGACTGCTTTGAACACTGAAGCTTTCTTT.

The rearrangement links TRBV19 to TRBJ2-7; 8 bases agree with TRBD2. CDR1 is LNHDA and CDR2 is SQIVND in the germline V gene (reference sequence). The V gene end was trimmed by 7 bases and the J gene end by 3 bases; junction bases not matched to a gene: 11. This CDR3 has 15 amino acids. The CDR3 nucleotides are TGTGCCAGTACCAGATCCGGGACTAGAGACTACGAGCAGTACTTC. Protein product: CASTRSGTRDYEQYF.

Only one count was recorded for this clone. The chain employs TRBV5-8 and TRBJ1-2; TRBD1 matches 7 bases. The trim removed 0 bases at V and 6 bases at J, leaving 14 bases unmatched. Looked up from germline, CDR1 is SGHTS and CDR2 is YDEGEE. The CDR3 covers 17 residues. The CDR3 coding sequence is TGTGCCAGCAGCTTGGCCCTCGATAGTTGGCAGGGGGATGGCTACACCTTC. Protein sequence: CASSLALDSWQGDGYTF.

This clone was recorded only once. The CDR3 loop reads CASRLAGGTEAFF. CDR3 in DNA: TGTGCCAGCAGATTAGCCGGGGGCACTGAAGCTTTCTTT. V usage is TRBV2 and J usage is TRBJ1-1, with D possibly matching TRBD1 (5 bases). The germline CDR1 and CDR2 sequences are SNHLY and FYNNEI. The CDR3 runs to 13 residues. The ends were cut back, 6 bases at V and 4 bases at J, with 12 bases in the middle.

This clone was detected only once. The chain combines TRBV28 with TRBJ1-2; D is ambiguous. CDR1 is MDHEN, CDR2 SYDVKM, per germline. The CDR3 length is 15 residues. The V gene lost 7 bases and the J gene lost 1 base, with 16 bases spanning the gap. CDR3 residues: CASTAPPPGNYGYTF. DNA of the CDR3: TGTGCCAGCACCGCCCCCCCGCCGGGTAACTATGGCTACACCTTC.

The chain uses TRBV28 and TRBJ2-4, with 8 nucleotides matching TRBD1. The germline V gene has CDR1 MDHEN and CDR2 SYDVKM. The V gene end was trimmed by 5 bases and the J gene end by 4 bases; junction bases not matched to a gene: 7. CDR3 size: 15 residues. The CDR3 region is CASSNTGQVKNIQYF. The DNA of the CDR3 is TGTGCCAGCAGTAACACGGGACAGGTGAAAAACATTCAGTACTTC.

The chain recombines TRBV6-5 with TRBJ2-3; 8 bases are a match to TRBD1. The germline V gene has CDR1 MNHEY and CDR2 SVGAGI. The junction had 9 bases not matched to a gene; V was cut back by 3 bases and J by 4 bases. The length of the CDR3 is 16 residues. CDR3 protein: CASSYRRTGFSDTQYF. DNA for the CDR3: TGTGCCAGCAGTTATCGGCGGACAGGGTTTTCAGATACGCAGTATTTT.

The genes are TRBV28 and TRBJ2-7; perhaps TRBD2 as D (6 bases). The CDR3 loop spans 14 amino acids. Germline values: CDR1 MDHEN, CDR2 SYDVKM. The ends were cut back, 2 bases at V and 2 bases at J, with 10 bases in the middle. DNA for the CDR3: TGTGCCAGCAGTTTAGCAGGGAGGACCTACGAGCAGTACTTC. Its translation: CASSLAGRTYEQYF.

V usage is TRBV28 and J usage is TRBJ1-2; D unresolved. V was pared by 6 bases and J by 3 bases, with 14 bases between. Per germline, CDR1 MDHEN and CDR2 SYDVKM. CDR3 size: 14 residues. DNA of the CDR3: TGTGCCAGCAGCTTAGGCTCCAATTACTATGGCTACACCTTC. This translates into CASSLGSNYYGYTF.

V usage is TRBV12-3 or TRBV12-4 and J usage is TRBJ2-5; perhaps TRBD2 as D (5 bases). V lost 3 bases and J 7 bases, leaving 12 bases between the germline ends. The CDR3 runs to 13 residues. The CDR3 bases are TGTGCCAGCAGTTTCCTAGCCGTCGGGACCCAGTACTTC. Residues: CASSFLAVGTQYF.

This chain joins TRBV7-2 and TRBJ2-5; tentatively, D is TRBD1 (6 bases). Germline CDR1 SGHTA, CDR2 FQGNSA. The CDR3 contains 14 residues. V lost 5 bases and J 5 bases, leaving 15 bases between the germline ends. CDR3 protein: CASSAHGQGETQYF. CDR3 sequence (DNA): TGTGCCAGCAGCGCACACGGCCAGGGGGAGACCCAGTACTTC.

The chain has TRBV5-1 and TRBJ2-4; 7 nucleotides align to TRBD1. CDR1 is SGHRS, CDR2 YFSETQ, per germline. The CDR3 totals 13 residues. J lost 15 bases, V lost 0 bases, and 9 bases had no gene match. CDR3 nucleotide sequence: TGCGCCAGCAGCTTGGGACAGGGAACCCACACGTACTTC. It encodes CASSLGQGTHTYF.

The J gene is TRBJ1-3, the V gene TRBV28; 7 bases are a match to TRBD1. This CDR3 has 20 residues. V gave up 2 bases and J gave up 0 bases; unmatched junction bases: 16. From germline, CDR1 is MDHEN and CDR2 SYDVKM. The CDR3: CASSLIRLGTDLNSGNTIYF. The CDR3 bases are TGTGCCAGCAGTTTAATCAGATTGGGGACAGACTTAAACTCTGGAAACACCATATATTTT.

This clone was observed a handful of times. The chain joins TRBV19 to TRBJ1-1; D ambiguous. Trimming took 3 bases from V and 0 from J, leaving 17 bases between them. There are 17 residues in the CDR3. Germline lookup yields CDR1 LNHDA and CDR2 SQIVND (reference sequence). The CDR3 DNA follows: TGTGCCAGTAGTATTGGGCTCGGAGGCTACATGAACACTGAAGCTTTCTTT. Translated: CASSIGLGGYMNTEAFF.

The chain joins TRBV7-9 to TRBJ1-1; the D gene is possibly TRBD1 (5 bases). V lost 5 bases and J lost 1, with 11 bases in between. Germline values: CDR1 SEHNR, CDR2 FQNEAQ (reference sequence). This CDR3 is built from 14 residues. CDR3 bases: TGTGCCAGCAGCCCGCAGGGCTGGAACACTGAAGCTTTCTTT. Translating gives CASSPQGWNTEAFF.

This chain connects TRBV28 to TRBJ1-3, with 7 bases that match TRBD1. Germline lookup yields CDR1 MDHEN and CDR2 SYDVKM. The CDR3 is 15 residues long. The junction had 13 bases not matched to a gene; V was cut back by 10 bases and J by 4 bases. As DNA, the CDR3 is TGTGCCACCGGTGGCAGCAGGGGGAACGGAAACACCATATATTTT. Encoded protein: CATGGSRGNGNTIYF.

The chain recombines TRBV27 with TRBJ1-3; D is perhaps TRBD1 (5 bases). The CDR3 sequence is 14 residues long. Germline assignment: CDR1 MNHEY and CDR2 SMNVEV (reference sequence). The V end was cut by 3 bases, the J end by 4 bases, with 10 bases between. The CDR3 sequence is CASSFGRAGNTIYF. The CDR3 region has the DNA TGTGCCAGCAGTTTCGGCAGGGCAGGAAACACCATATATTTT.

The chain carries TRBV5-1 and TRBJ2-6, with a tentative D call TRBD2 (6 bases). The V end was cut by 4 bases, the J end by 2 bases, with 10 bases between. Looked up from germline, CDR1 is SGHRS and CDR2 is YFSETQ. CDR3 size: 15 residues. CDR3 in amino acids: CASSLPGAGANVLTF. The DNA of the CDR3 is TGCGCCAGCAGCCTCCCGGGGGCTGGGGCCAACGTCCTGACTTTC.

This sequence joins TRBV19 and TRBJ1-1, with a possible D match to TRBD1 (5 bases). Trimming removed 9 bases from V and 4 bases from J, with 21 bases in between. There are 15 residues in the CDR3. Germline loops: CDR1 LNHDA, CDR2 SQIVND (reference sequence). The chain's CDR3 is CASRSEGLGGTEAFF. DNA for the CDR3: TGTGCCAGCAGATCCGAGGGGTTGGGGGGCACTGAAGCTTTCTTT.

The chain is built from TRBV30 and TRBJ2-7; no reliable D call. Trimming took off 3 bases at V and 4 bases at J, with 13 bases between the two ends. This CDR3 has 13 amino acids. CDR1 is GTSNPN and CDR2 is SVGIG in the germline V gene (reference sequence). Here the CDR3 DNA reads TGTGCCTGGAGCAAACAGTCGAATTACGAGCAGTACTTC. Translation gives CAWSKQSNYEQYF.

V gene TRBV9 combines with J gene TRBJ2-1; 9 positions agree with TRBD1. Trimming at V came to 3 bases and at J to 5 bases, leaving 6 bases not matched to a gene. CDR3 length equals 15 residues. In germline, CDR1 is SGDLS, CDR2 YYNGEE. Here the CDR3 reads CASSARDRVDNEQFF. CDR3 DNA sequence: TGTGCCAGCAGCGCCCGGGACAGGGTGGACAATGAGCAGTTCTTC.

V gene TRBV7-2 combines with J gene TRBJ2-7; weak D call: TRBD1 (6 bases). Germline V gives CDR1 SGHTA, CDR2 FQGNSA. CDR3 length: 16 residues. V shed 1 base and J shed 0 bases, with 13 bases lying between them. The CDR3 region is CASSLGRTESSYEQYF. CDR3 nucleotide sequence: TGTGCCAGCAGCTTAGGTCGGACAGAATCCTCCTACGAGCAGTACTTC.

This clone was observed a single time. The genes are TRBV5-4 and TRBJ1-1, with TRBD1 identical over 8 bases. V was clipped by 2 bases and J by 1 base; unmatched bases: 4. CDR3 size: 15 residues. Germline loops: CDR1 SGHNT, CDR2 YYREEE (reference sequence). CDR3 residues: CASSLSGQGNTEAFF. As DNA, the CDR3 is TGTGCCAGCAGCTTATCAGGACAGGGGAACACTGAAGCTTTCTTT.